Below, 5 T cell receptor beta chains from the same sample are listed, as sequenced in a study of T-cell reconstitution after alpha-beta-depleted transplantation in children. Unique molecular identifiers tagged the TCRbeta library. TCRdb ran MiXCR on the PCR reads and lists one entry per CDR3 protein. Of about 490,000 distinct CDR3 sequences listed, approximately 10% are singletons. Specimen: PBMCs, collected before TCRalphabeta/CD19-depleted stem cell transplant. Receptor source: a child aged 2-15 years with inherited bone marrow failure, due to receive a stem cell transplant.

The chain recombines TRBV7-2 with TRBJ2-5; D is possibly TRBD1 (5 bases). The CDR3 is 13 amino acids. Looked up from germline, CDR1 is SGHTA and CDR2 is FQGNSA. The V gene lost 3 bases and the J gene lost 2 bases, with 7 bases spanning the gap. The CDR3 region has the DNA TGTGCCAGCAGCTTGAAGGGGCAAGAGACCCAGTACTTC. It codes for CASSLKGQETQYF.

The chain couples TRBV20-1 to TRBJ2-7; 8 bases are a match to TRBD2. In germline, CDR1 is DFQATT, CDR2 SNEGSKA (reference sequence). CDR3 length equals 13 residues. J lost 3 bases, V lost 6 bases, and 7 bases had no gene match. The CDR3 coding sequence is TGCAGTGCCCCAGGACTAGCTAACTACGAGCAGTACTTC. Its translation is CSAPGLANYEQYF.

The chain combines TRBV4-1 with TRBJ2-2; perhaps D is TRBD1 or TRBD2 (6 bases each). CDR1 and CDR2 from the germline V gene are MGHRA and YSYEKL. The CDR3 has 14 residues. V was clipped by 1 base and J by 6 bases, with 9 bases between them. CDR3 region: CASSQAGGPGELFF. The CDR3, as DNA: TGCGCCAGCAGCCAAGCTGGGGGGCCCGGGGAGCTGTTTTTT.

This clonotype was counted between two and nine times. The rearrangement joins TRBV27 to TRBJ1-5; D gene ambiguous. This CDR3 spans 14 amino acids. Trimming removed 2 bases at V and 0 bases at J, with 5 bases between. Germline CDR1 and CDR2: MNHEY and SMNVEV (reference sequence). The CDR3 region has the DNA TGTGCCAGCAGTTTAAGACTTAGCAATCAGCCCCAGCATTTT. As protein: CASSLRLSNQPQHF.

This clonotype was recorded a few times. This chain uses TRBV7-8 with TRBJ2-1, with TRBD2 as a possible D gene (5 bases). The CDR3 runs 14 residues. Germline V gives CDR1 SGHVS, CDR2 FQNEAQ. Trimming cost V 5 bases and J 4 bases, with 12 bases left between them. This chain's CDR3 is CASSREGGYNEQFF. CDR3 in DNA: TGTGCCAGCAGCCGTGAAGGCGGGTACAATGAGCAGTTCTTC.